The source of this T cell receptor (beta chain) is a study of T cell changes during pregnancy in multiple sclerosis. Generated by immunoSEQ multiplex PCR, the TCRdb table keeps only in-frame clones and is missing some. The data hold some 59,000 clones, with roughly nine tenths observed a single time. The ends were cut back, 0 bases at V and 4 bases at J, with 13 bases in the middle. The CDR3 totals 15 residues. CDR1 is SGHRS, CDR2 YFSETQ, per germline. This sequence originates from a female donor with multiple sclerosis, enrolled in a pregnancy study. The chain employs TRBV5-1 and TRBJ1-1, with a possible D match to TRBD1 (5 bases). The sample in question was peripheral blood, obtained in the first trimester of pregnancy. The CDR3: CASSLVRGGITEAFF. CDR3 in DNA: TGCGCCAGCAGCTTGGTCCGGGGGGGTATCACTGAAGCTTTCTTT.